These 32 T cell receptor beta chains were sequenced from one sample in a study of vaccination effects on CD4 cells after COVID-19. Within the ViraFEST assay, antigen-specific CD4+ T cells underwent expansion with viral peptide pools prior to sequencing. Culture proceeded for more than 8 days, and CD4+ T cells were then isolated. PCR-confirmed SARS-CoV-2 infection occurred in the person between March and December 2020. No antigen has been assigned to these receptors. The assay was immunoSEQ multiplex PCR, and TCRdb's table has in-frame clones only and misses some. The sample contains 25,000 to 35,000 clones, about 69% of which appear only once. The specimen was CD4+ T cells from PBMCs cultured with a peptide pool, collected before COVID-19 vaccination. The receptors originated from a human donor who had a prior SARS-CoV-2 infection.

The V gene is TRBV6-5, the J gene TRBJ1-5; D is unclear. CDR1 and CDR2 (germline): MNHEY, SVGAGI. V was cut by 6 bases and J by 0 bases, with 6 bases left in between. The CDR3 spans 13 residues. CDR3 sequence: CASRVSSNQPQHF. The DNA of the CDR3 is TGTGCCAGCAGGGTATCTAGCAATCAGCCCCAGCATTTT.

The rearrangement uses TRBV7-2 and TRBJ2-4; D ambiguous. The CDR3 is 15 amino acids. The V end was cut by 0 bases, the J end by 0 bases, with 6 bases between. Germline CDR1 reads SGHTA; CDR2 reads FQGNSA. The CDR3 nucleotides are TGTGCCAGCAGCTTAGCGGGGTTAGCCAAAAACATTCAGTACTTC. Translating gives CASSLAGLAKNIQYF.

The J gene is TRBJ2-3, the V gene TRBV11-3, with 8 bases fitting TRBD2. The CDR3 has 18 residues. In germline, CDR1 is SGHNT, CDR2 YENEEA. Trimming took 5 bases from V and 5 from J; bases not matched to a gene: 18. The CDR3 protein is CASSLTLDSGSAQDTQYF. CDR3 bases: TGTGCCAGCAGCCTAACACTGGACAGCGGGAGTGCGCAAGATACGCAGTATTTT. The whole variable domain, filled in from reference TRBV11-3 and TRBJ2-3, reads EAGVVQSPRYKIIEKKQPVAFWCNPISGHNTLYWYLQNLGQGPELLIRYENEEAVDDSQLPKDRFSAERLKGVDSTLKIQPAELGDSAVYLCASSLTLDSGSAQDTQYFGPGTRLTVL.

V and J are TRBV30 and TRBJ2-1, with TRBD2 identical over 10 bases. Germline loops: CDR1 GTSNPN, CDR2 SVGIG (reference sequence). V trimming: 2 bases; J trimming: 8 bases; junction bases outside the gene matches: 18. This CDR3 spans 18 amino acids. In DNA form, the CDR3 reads TGTGCCTGGAGTAGGGAGGAACTAGCGGGACTCTGGGGGGATGAGCAGTTCTTC. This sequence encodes CAWSREELAGLWGDEQFF. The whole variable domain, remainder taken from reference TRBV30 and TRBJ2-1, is SQTIHQWPATLVQPVGSPLSLECTVEGTSNPNLYWYRQAAGRGLQLLFYSVGIGQISSEVPQNLSASRPQDRQFILSSKKLLLSDSGFYLCAWSREELAGLWGDEQFFGPGTRLTVL.

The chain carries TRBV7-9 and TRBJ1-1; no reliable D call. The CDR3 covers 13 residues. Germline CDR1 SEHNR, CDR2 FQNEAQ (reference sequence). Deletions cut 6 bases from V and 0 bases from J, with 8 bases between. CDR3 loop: CASRFDMNTEAFF. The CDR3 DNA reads TGTGCCAGCAGATTCGACATGAACACTGAAGCTTTCTTT.

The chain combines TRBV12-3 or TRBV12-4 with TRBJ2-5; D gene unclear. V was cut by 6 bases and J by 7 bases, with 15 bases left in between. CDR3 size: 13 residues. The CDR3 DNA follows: TGTGCCAGCAGCTATACGGGTATAGTGACCCAGTACTTC. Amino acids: CASSYTGIVTQYF.

The CDR3 sequence is CASSLTGGGLYEQYF. CDR3 nucleotide sequence: TGTGCCAGCAGTCTCACAGGGGGGGGCCTCTACGAGCAGTACTTC. This rearrangement joins TRBV27 to TRBJ2-7; weak D call: TRBD1 (8 bases). This CDR3 has 15 residues. Germline V gives CDR1 MNHEY, CDR2 SMNVEV (reference sequence). The V and J ends lost 5 bases and 3 bases respectively, with 17 bases between them.

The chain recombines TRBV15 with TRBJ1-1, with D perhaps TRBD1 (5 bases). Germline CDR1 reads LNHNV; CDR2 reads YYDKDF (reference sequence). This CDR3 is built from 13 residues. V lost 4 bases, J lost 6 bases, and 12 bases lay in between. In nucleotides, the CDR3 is TGTGCCACCAGCACTACTCAGGGATCTGAAGCTTTCTTT. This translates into CATSTTQGSEAFF. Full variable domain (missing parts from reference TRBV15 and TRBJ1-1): DAMVIQNPRYQVTQFGKPVTLSCSQTLNHNVMYWYQQKSSQAPKLLFHYYDKDFNNEADTPDNFQSRRPNTSFCFLDIRSPGLGDTAMYLCATSTTQGSEAFFGQGTRLTVV.

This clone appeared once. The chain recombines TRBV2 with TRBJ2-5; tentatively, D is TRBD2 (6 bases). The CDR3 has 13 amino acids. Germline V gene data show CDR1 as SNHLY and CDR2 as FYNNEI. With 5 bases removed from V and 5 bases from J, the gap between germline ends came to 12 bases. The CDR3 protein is CASSSLRGETQYF. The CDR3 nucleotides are TGTGCCAGCAGTTCGTTGCGGGGCGAGACCCAGTACTTC.

This CDR3 reads CASSPTGTRTQYF. The CDR3 region has the DNA TGTGCCAGTAGTCCCACGGGGACACGAACGCAGTATTTT. This sequence joins TRBV19 and TRBJ2-3; maybe TRBD1 (6 bases). CDR3 length equals 13 residues. CDR1 and CDR2 from the germline V gene are LNHDA and SQIVND (reference sequence). Trimming took 5 bases from V and 9 from J, leaving 15 bases between them.

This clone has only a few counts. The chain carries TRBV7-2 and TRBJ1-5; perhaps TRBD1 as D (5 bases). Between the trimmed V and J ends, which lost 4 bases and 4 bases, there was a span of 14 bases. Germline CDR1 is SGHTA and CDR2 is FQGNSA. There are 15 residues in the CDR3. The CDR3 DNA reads TGTGCCAGCAGCTCCATGGGCGGGGGGAATCAGCCCCAGCATTTT. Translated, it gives CASSSMGGGNQPQHF.

The CDR3 region has the DNA TGTGCCAGCAGCGTAGTTGGGTCGCGGACAGTTGGGGCCAATGAGCAGTTCTTC. This encodes CASSVVGSRTVGANEQFF. This chain links TRBV9 with TRBJ2-1, with D possibly matching TRBD1 (6 bases). V was trimmed by 0 bases and J by 6 bases, leaving 22 bases between them. The CDR3 is 18 amino acids. In germline, CDR1 is SGDLS, CDR2 YYNGEE. Filled out from reference TRBV9 and TRBJ2-1, the complete variable domain reads DSGVTQTPKHLITATGQRVTLRCSPRSGDLSVYWYQQSLDQGLQFLIQYYNGEERAKGNILERFSAQQFPDLHSELNLSSLELGDSALYFCASSVVGSRTVGANEQFFGPGTRLTVL.

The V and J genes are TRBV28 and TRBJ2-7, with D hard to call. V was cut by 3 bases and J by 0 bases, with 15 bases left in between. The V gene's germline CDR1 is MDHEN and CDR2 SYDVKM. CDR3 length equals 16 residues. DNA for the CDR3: TGTGCCAGCAGTTTTCCATTCCGTACACCCTCCTACGAGCAGTACTTC. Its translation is CASSFPFRTPSYEQYF.

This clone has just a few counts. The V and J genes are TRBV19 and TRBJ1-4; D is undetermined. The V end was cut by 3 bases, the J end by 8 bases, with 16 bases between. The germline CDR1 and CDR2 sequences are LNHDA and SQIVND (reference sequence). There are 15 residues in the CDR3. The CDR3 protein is CASSMFRYRGEKLFF. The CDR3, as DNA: TGTGCCAGTAGTATGTTCCGCTACCGAGGGGAAAAACTGTTTTTT.

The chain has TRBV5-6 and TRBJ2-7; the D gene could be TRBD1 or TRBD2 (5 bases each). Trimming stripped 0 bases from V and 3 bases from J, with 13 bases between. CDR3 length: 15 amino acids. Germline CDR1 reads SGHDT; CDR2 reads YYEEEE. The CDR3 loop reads CASSLGSRGNYEQYF. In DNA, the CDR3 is TGTGCCAGCAGCTTGGGTTCGAGGGGCAACTACGAGCAGTACTTC.

CDR3 in amino acids: CASSPGTSGRAGEQFF. In DNA form, the CDR3 reads TGTGCCAGCAGCCCCGGGACTAGCGGGAGGGCAGGTGAGCAGTTCTTC. The rearrangement uses TRBV5-4 and TRBJ2-1, with 16 bases aligning to TRBD2. V trimming: 4 bases; J trimming: 9 bases; junction bases outside the gene matches: 7. The length of the CDR3 is 16 residues. Per the germline V gene, CDR1 is SGHNT and CDR2 is YYREEE (reference sequence).

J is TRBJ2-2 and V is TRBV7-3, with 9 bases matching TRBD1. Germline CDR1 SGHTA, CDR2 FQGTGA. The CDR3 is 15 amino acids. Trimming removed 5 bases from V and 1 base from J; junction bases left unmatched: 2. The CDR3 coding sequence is TGTGCCAGCAGCCCGGGACAGGGGAACACCGGGGAGCTGTTTTTT. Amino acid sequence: CASSPGQGNTGELFF.

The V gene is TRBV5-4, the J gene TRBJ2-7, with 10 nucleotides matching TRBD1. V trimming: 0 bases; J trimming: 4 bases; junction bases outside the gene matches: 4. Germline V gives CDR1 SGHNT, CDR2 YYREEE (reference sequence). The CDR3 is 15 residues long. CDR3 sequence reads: CASSLGTGGLYEQYF. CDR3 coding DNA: TGTGCCAGCAGCTTGGGGACAGGGGGTCTATACGAGCAGTACTTC.

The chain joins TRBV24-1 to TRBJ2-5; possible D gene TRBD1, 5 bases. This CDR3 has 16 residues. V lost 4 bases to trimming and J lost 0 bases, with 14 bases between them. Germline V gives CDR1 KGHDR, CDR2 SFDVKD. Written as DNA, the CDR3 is TGTGCCACCAGTGACCCGGGTGACAGCTACCAAGAGACCCAGTACTTC. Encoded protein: CATSDPGDSYQETQYF.

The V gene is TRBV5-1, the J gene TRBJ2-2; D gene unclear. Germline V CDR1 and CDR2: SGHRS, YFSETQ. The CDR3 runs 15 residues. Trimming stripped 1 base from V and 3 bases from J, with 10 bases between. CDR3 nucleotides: TGCGCCAGCAGCTTGCTGGGGTCGGACACCGGGGAGCTGTTTTTT. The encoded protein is CASSLLGSDTGELFF.

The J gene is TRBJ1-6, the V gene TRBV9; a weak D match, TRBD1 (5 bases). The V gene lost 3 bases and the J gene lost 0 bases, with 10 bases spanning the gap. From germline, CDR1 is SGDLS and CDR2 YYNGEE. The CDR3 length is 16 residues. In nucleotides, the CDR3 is TGTGCCAGCAGCGAACGGGGCAGCTCCTATAATTCACCCCTCCACTTT. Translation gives CASSERGSSYNSPLHF.

In DNA, the CDR3 is TGTGCCAGCAGCTTAGCGCGGCTGTACAATGAGCAGTTCTTC. Amino acid sequence: CASSLARLYNEQFF. The gene calls are TRBV7-8 and TRBJ2-1, with no clear D. Germline V CDR1 and CDR2: SGHVS, FQNEAQ. The CDR3 is 14 amino acids. V was trimmed by 0 bases and J by 4 bases, leaving 7 bases between them.

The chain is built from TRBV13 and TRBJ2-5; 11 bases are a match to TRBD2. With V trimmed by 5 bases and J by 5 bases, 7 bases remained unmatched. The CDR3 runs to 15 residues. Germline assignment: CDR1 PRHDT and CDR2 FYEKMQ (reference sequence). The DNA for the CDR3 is TGTGCCAGCAGCAGGGGACTAGCGGTCTTCGAGACCCAGTACTTC. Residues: CASSRGLAVFETQYF.

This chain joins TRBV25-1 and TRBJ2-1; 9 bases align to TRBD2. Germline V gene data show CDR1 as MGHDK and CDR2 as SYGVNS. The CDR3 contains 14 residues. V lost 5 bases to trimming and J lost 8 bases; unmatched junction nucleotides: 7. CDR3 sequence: CASSRQREVHEQFF. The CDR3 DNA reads TGTGCCAGCAGTCGGCAGCGGGAGGTCCATGAGCAGTTCTTC.

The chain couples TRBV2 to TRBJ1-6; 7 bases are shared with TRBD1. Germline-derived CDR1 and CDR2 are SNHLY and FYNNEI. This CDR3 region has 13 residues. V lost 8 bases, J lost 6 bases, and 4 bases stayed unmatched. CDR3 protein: CASGGQPNSPLHF. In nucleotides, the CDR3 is TGTGCCAGCGGGGGACAGCCTAATTCACCCCTCCACTTT.

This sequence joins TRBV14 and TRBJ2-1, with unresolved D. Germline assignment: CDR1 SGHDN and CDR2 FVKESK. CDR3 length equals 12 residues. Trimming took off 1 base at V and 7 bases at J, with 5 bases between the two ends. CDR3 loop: CASSQAGNEQFF. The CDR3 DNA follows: TGTGCCAGCAGCCAAGCCGGGAATGAGCAGTTCTTC.

The CDR3 here is CASSQDRWGTGLAGVTDTQYF. CDR3 sequence (DNA): TGTGCCAGCAGCCAAGATCGTTGGGGTACGGGACTAGCGGGAGTGACAGATACGCAGTATTTT. The chain carries TRBV14 and TRBJ2-3; 14 nucleotides agree with TRBD2. Germline V gives CDR1 SGHDN, CDR2 FVKESK. Trimming cost V 0 bases and J 3 bases; bases outside gene matches: 14. The CDR3 totals 21 residues. The complete variable domain, with remaining parts taken from reference TRBV14 and TRBJ2-3, reads EAGVTQFPSHSVIEKGQTVTLRCDPISGHDNLYWYRRVMGKEIKFLLHFVKESKQDESGMPNNRFLAERTGGTYSTLKVQPAELEDSGVYFCASSQDRWGTGLAGVTDTQYFGPGTRLTVL.

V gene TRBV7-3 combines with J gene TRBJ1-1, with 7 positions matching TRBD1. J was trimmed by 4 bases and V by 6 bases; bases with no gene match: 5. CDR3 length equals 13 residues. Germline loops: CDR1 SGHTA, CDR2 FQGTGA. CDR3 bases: TGTGCCAGCAGTTCAACAGGGGCCACTGAAGCTTTCTTT. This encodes CASSSTGATEAFF.

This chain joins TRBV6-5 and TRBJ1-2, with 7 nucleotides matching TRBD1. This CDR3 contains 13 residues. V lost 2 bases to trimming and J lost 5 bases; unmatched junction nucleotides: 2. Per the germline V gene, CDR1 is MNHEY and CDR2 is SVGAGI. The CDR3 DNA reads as TGTGCCAGCAGTTACGACAGGGCTTATGGCTACACCTTC. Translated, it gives CASSYDRAYGYTF.

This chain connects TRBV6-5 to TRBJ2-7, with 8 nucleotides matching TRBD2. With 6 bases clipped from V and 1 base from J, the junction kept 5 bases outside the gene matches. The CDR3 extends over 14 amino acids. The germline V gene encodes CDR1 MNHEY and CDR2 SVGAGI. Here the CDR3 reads CASRTGLASYEQYF. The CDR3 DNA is TGTGCCAGCAGGACCGGACTAGCATCCTACGAGCAGTACTTC.

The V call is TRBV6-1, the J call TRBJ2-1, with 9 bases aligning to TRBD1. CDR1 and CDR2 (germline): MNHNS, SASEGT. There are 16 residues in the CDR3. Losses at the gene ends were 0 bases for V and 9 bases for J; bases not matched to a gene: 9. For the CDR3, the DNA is TGTGCCAGCAGTGAAGCCAGGACAGGGGATCGGGGTGAGCAGTTCTTC. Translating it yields CASSEARTGDRGEQFF.

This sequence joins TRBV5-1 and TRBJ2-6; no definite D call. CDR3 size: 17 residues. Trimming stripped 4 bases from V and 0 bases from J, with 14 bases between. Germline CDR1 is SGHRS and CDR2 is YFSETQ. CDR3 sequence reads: CASSPRRSSSGANVLTF. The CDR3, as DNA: TGCGCCAGCAGCCCCCGTCGGTCCAGCTCTGGGGCCAACGTCCTGACTTTC.